One sample yielded the 25 T cell receptor beta chains listed below, sequenced in a study of blood T cell repertoires in COVID-19. This table comes from immunoSEQ multiplex PCR, and its TCRdb copy is limited to in-frame clones, with some not included. This sample has a few hundred thousand clones, with roughly 80% found just once. Input material: peripheral blood. All receptors come from a human donor with acute or convalescent COVID-19. The donor label of this sample is uncertain.

The chain has TRBV5-8 and TRBJ2-2; D not resolved. Trimming shortened V by 0 bases and J by 1 base, and 7 bases separated the two germline ends. CDR3 length: 15 residues. CDR1 is SGHTS, CDR2 YDEGEE, per germline. The CDR3 region is CASSLVELNTGELFF. The DNA of the CDR3 is TGTGCCAGCAGCTTGGTAGAGTTGAACACCGGGGAGCTGTTTTTT.

The chain carries TRBV14 and TRBJ2-7, with D possibly TRBD2 on 5 matching bases. This CDR3 spans 15 amino acids. The V gene's germline CDR1 is SGHDN and CDR2 FVKESK. Trimming stripped 4 bases from V and 2 bases from J, with 15 bases between. The CDR3 DNA reads as TGTGCCAGCAGCCCCCACCCGGGAAAACCCTACGAGCAGTACTTC. Its protein is CASSPHPGKPYEQYF.

The sample holds many counts of this clone. V usage is TRBV2 and J usage is TRBJ2-1; 8 nucleotides line up with TRBD1. The CDR3 has 15 amino acids. Germline CDR1 SNHLY, CDR2 FYNNEI. Unmatched junction bases numbered 4, after V lost 6 bases and J lost 0 bases. The CDR3 nucleotides read TGTGCCAGCAGCGAGGGACAGGCCTCCTACAATGAGCAGTTCTTC. As protein: CASSEGQASYNEQFF.

This rearrangement joins TRBV5-4 to TRBJ2-1; 16 bases agree with TRBD2. The germline V gene encodes CDR1 SGHNT and CDR2 YYREEE (reference sequence). CDR3 length: 18 amino acids. Unmatched junction bases numbered 12, after V lost 4 bases and J lost 8 bases. The CDR3 region is CASSPPGLAGGRGDEQFF. The CDR3 bases are TGTGCCAGCAGCCCACCGGGACTAGCGGGAGGGCGGGGGGATGAGCAGTTCTTC. The full variable domain, rest sourced from reference TRBV5-4 and TRBJ2-1, is ETGVTQSPTHLIKTRGQQVTLRCSSQSGHNTVSWYQQALGQGPQFIFQYYREEENGRGNFPPRFSGLQFPNYSSELNVNALELDDSALYLCASSPPGLAGGRGDEQFFGPGTRLTVL.

The chain carries TRBV15 and TRBJ2-5; D unclear. V was cut by 3 bases and J by 4 bases, with 3 bases left in between. The CDR3 contains 11 residues. Germline CDR1 LNHNV, CDR2 YYDKDF (reference sequence). CDR3 amino acids: CATSRRETQYF. The CDR3 nucleotides are TGTGCCACCAGCAGGAGAGAGACCCAGTACTTC.

The chain carries TRBV19 and TRBJ1-2, with D unresolved. The CDR3 extends over 12 amino acids. V lost 8 bases and J lost 5, with 12 bases in between. Germline loops: CDR1 LNHDA, CDR2 SQIVND (reference sequence). The CDR3 bases are TGTGCCAGTCAGGAAGGATGGTATGGCTACACCTTC. Its protein is CASQEGWYGYTF.

This chain joins TRBV5-1 and TRBJ2-1; 10 nucleotides align to TRBD1. The CDR3 has 14 residues. With 4 bases clipped from V and 6 bases from J, the junction kept 4 bases outside the gene matches. Germline CDR1 SGHRS, CDR2 YFSETQ. CDR3 coding DNA: TGCGCCAGCAGCACGAGGACAGGGGGCAATGAGCAGTTCTTC. Protein product: CASSTRTGGNEQFF.

This sequence joins TRBV5-6 and TRBJ1-3; D is perhaps TRBD1 (5 bases). The V gene's germline CDR1 is SGHDT and CDR2 YYEEEE. This CDR3 comprises 15 residues. The V gene lost 0 bases and the J gene lost 3 bases, with 10 bases spanning the gap. The CDR3 sequence is CASSLAGLFGNTIYF. The CDR3 DNA follows: TGTGCCAGCAGCTTGGCAGGGTTATTTGGAAACACCATATATTTT.

The chain combines TRBV5-6 with TRBJ1-1; a possible D gene is TRBD1 (5 bases). The CDR3 consists of 13 residues. Between the trimmed V and J ends, which lost 7 bases and 0 bases, there was a span of 10 bases. CDR1 and CDR2 (germline): SGHDT, YYEEEE. The CDR3 protein is CASLGAVNTEAFF. The CDR3, as DNA: TGTGCCAGCCTAGGGGCTGTGAACACTGAAGCTTTCTTT.

In nucleotides, the CDR3 is TGTGCCAGTAGTTCGCAGGGATCCGACACTGAAGCTTTCTTT. This gives the protein CASSSQGSDTEAFF. This chain uses TRBV19 with TRBJ1-1, with D maybe TRBD1 (5 bases). There are 14 residues in the CDR3. Germline CDR1 is LNHDA and CDR2 is SQIVND (reference sequence). V dropped 5 bases and J dropped 3 bases, with 13 bases sitting between them.

The chain joins TRBV5-4 to TRBJ2-3; 10 nucleotides line up with TRBD2. CDR1 and CDR2 from the germline V gene are SGHNT and YYREEE (reference sequence). The CDR3 covers 16 residues. The trim removed 3 bases at V and 2 bases at J, leaving 6 bases unmatched. CDR3 in amino acids: CASSSLAGGYTDTQYF. For the CDR3, the DNA is TGTGCCAGCAGCTCCTTAGCGGGAGGATACACAGATACGCAGTATTTT.

The rearrangement links TRBV6-5 to TRBJ1-1; a weak D match, TRBD1 (5 bases). V was shortened by 8 bases and J by 1 base, with 17 bases between the two germline ends. There are 15 residues in the CDR3. Germline assignment: CDR1 MNHEY and CDR2 SVGAGI. The CDR3, as DNA: TGTGCCAGCGCGGGGGGGGGAATGAGGAACACTGAAGCTTTCTTT. Protein: CASAGGGMRNTEAFF.

The rearrangement uses TRBV7-9 and TRBJ2-2; 11 nucleotides line up with TRBD1. Germline V lookup: CDR1 SEHNR, CDR2 FQNEAQ (reference sequence). V gave up 5 bases and J gave up 0 bases; unmatched junction bases: 2. The CDR3 is 16 residues long. This CDR3 is CASSTGQGANTGELFF. The CDR3 DNA reads TGTGCCAGCAGCACGGGACAGGGGGCGAACACCGGGGAGCTGTTTTTT.

The rearrangement joins TRBV6-1 to TRBJ2-7; 10 bases are a match to TRBD2. With V trimmed by 2 bases and J by 11 bases, 12 bases remained unmatched. Germline V gene data show CDR1 as MNHNS and CDR2 as SASEGT. The CDR3 spans 15 residues. CDR3: CASSETLSGGAWEYF. DNA of the CDR3: TGTGCCAGCAGTGAAACGCTCAGCGGGGGGGCCTGGGAGTACTTC.

This clone was counted a few times. J is TRBJ1-6 and V is TRBV6-1; D unresolved. Germline V gene data show CDR1 as MNHNS and CDR2 as SASEGT. Trimming removed 3 bases from V and 5 bases from J, with 14 bases in between. The CDR3 contains 16 residues. As DNA, the CDR3 is TGTGCCAGCAGTGACTTGGCGCGGCGCGATAATTCACCCCTCCACTTT. Protein sequence: CASSDLARRDNSPLHF.

The chain is built from TRBV5-1 and TRBJ2-1; D is unclear. With 2 bases removed from V and 8 bases from J, the gap between germline ends came to 8 bases. CDR1 and CDR2 from the germline V gene are SGHRS and YFSETQ. The CDR3 totals 12 residues. The CDR3 reads CASSFTRHEQFF. The CDR3 bases are TGCGCCAGCAGCTTCACACGTCATGAGCAGTTCTTC.

This rearrangement joins TRBV5-1 to TRBJ1-3; D perhaps matches TRBD1 (6 bases). This CDR3 has 14 amino acids. From germline, CDR1 is SGHRS and CDR2 YFSETQ. Trimming removed 3 bases from V and 0 bases from J, with 7 bases in between. The CDR3 protein is CASSWTDSGNTIYF. The CDR3, as DNA: TGCGCCAGCAGCTGGACAGACTCTGGAAACACCATATATTTT.

The rearrangement uses TRBV15 and TRBJ2-7; 7 nucleotides match TRBD1. V lost 3 bases and J lost 5; bases outside the gene matches: 10. CDR1 is LNHNV, CDR2 YYDKDF, per germline (reference sequence). The length of the CDR3 is 15 residues. CDR3 nucleotides: TGTGCCACCAGCAGTTCCGCTACAGGGGATGACGAGCAGTACTTC. It encodes CATSSSATGDDEQYF.

This chain connects TRBV30 to TRBJ2-2; no firm D call. V dropped 2 bases and J dropped 5 bases, with 6 bases sitting between them. Germline V lookup: CDR1 GTSNPN, CDR2 SVGIG (reference sequence). The CDR3 spans 12 residues. CDR3 DNA: TGTGCCTGGAGTTACCAGACCGGGGAGCTGTTTTTT. Its translation is CAWSYQTGELFF.

The chain has TRBV28 and TRBJ1-5, with D possibly being TRBD1 (5 bases). V was clipped by 4 bases and J by 9 bases, with 10 bases between them. This CDR3 has 12 amino acids. Germline loops: CDR1 MDHEN, CDR2 SYDVKM. The CDR3 is CASSSQGRPQHF. CDR3 sequence (DNA): TGTGCCAGCAGTTCTCAGGGTAGGCCCCAGCATTTT.

This rearrangement joins TRBV4-2 to TRBJ1-1; D gene uncertain. Germline V gene data show CDR1 as LGHNA and CDR2 as YNFKEQ. The CDR3 is made up of 13 amino acids. V was shortened by 6 bases and J by 1 base, with 9 bases between the two germline ends. The CDR3 here is CASSGRSNTEAFF. Written as DNA, the CDR3 is TGTGCCAGCAGTGGCCGATCGAACACTGAAGCTTTCTTT.

The V call is TRBV29-1, the J call TRBJ2-5, with 7 bases aligning to TRBD1. The CDR3 runs 12 residues. V trimming: 4 bases; J trimming: 2 bases; junction bases outside the gene matches: 1. Germline loops: CDR1 SQVTM, CDR2 ANQGSEA. The CDR3 loop is CSVGRGQETQYF. DNA of the CDR3: TGCAGCGTTGGCAGGGGGCAAGAGACCCAGTACTTC.

The chain couples TRBV3-1 (or the pseudogene TRBV3-2) to TRBJ2-7, with TRBD2 matching 9 bases. The CDR3 contains 15 residues. The V gene's germline CDR1 is LGHDT and CDR2 YNNKEL (reference sequence). After removal of 1 base from V and 1 base from J, the junction contained 2 bases not matched to a gene. In DNA form, the CDR3 reads TGTGCCAGCAGCCAAGCTAGCGGGACTTCCTACGAGCAGTACTTC. This codes for CASSQASGTSYEQYF.

The rearrangement uses TRBV2 and TRBJ2-3, with 8 positions matching TRBD1. Germline V gives CDR1 SNHLY, CDR2 FYNNEI. The length of the CDR3 is 13 residues. V shed 10 bases and J 3 bases; nucleotides not matched to a gene: 6. CDR3 nucleotide sequence: TGTGCCACCAGGACAGGGATAACAGATACGCAGTATTTT. Translation: CATRTGITDTQYF.

The chain recombines TRBV5-1 with TRBJ1-4; the match to TRBD1 covers 7 bases. Unmatched junction bases numbered 8, after V lost 5 bases and J lost 7 bases. Germline V gives CDR1 SGHRS, CDR2 YFSETQ. This CDR3 spans 14 amino acids. The CDR3 DNA is TGCGCCAGCAGTATTAGACAGGGTGGTGAAAAACTGTTTTTT. Encoded protein: CASSIRQGGEKLFF.